This T cell receptor beta chain came from a study of blood T cell repertoires in COVID-19. In the study overall: The cDNA or gDNA used as material had been derived from T cells, B-cell-depleted T cells, or PBMCs.

Per the authors' pipeline: Amplification of reference gene primers was used by the study to estimate nucleated cell counts. Clones were sequenced by immunoSEQ multiplex PCR, and TCRdb holds only the in-frame ones, with some missing. D and trimming come from the DNA, and the V and J calls and clone size come from that table. The profile covers 140,000 to 150,000 clones, with 88% appearing a single time and over 2% taken by the ten largest. Patients of the Seattle cohort, enrolled during active infection, were followed longitudinally. CDR1 and CDR2 from the germline V gene are MGHDK and SYGVNS. The CDR3 spans 13 residues. V shed 2 bases and J shed 6 bases, with 8 bases lying between them.

The clonotype comes from a human donor with COVID-19, enrolled during active disease. The donor label of this sample is uncertain. Sequencing was carried out using peripheral blood. This chain connects TRBV25-1 to TRBJ1-5; D not certain. CDR3 region: CASSERDLQPQHF. The CDR3 DNA reads as TGTGCCAGCAGTGAACGGGATCTTCAGCCCCAGCATTTT.